This T cell receptor beta chain derives from a study of blood T cell repertoires in COVID-19. Sequencing used immunoSEQ multiplex PCR; TCRdb keeps in-frame clones, though not all of them. The data contain about 400,000 clones, around nine tenths of them seen just once; the ten biggest clones take up less than 2%. Trimming left V 2 bases short and J 4 bases short, with 8 bases between. The CDR3 length is 13 residues. Germline V gene lookup returns CDR1 SNHLY and CDR2 FYNNEI. Enrollees, about 18 to 95 years old, lived in some 24 US areas. The material sequenced was PBMCs or T cells enriched from blood (not recorded which). The chain links TRBV2 to TRBJ1-2; D is unclear. The TCR sequence derives from a woman aged 30 to 39 who had recovered from COVID-19. This CDR3 reads CASSEMAVYGYTF. The CDR3 nucleotides are TGTGCCAGCAGTGAAATGGCAGTCTATGGCTACACCTTC.